This T cell receptor (beta chain) was identified in a study of Ad26.COV2.S vaccination and SARS-CoV-2 variants (dated by TCRdb to 2020 to 2023). About the study as a whole: Sequencing of the TCRbeta repertoire served to evaluate the specificity and breadth of SARS-CoV-2-reactive T cell receptors following Ad26.COV2.S vaccination. A total of roughly 30 samples were included in the TCR-sequenced set, comprising roughly 19 Ad26.COV2.S vaccine recipients, 5 placebo recipients and 8 SARS-CoV-2 convalescent individuals.

Summary of the overall study and its limitations: Higher spike-specific TCR breadth was observed in Ad26.COV2.S recipients than in placebo recipients (P = 0.0014). It was noted by the authors that total T cell responses may have been underestimated by the TCR breadth and depth analyses. Substantial breadth of spike-specific CD8+ and CD4+ T cell responses was reported after vaccination. Comparable non-spike TCR breadth was observed between vaccine and placebo recipients, consistent with only spike being contained in the vaccine.

TCRbeta CDR3 regions were sequenced with the immunoSEQ Assay. After extraction, genomic DNA underwent amplification by bias-controlled multiplex PCR, followed by high-throughput sequencing. In the original analysis: Collapsing and filtering of sequences were performed to quantify the absolute abundance of each unique TCRbeta CDR3 region. T cell fraction was estimated by normalization of TCRbeta template counts to usable DNA, with usable DNA being measured through amplification of reference genes present in all nucleated cells. Repertoire TCRs were annotated as SARS-CoV-2-specific by exact matching of V gene, CDR3 amino acid sequence and J gene to a known reactive TCR set. The reference SARS-CoV-2 TCR set was obtained from MIRA and was filtered for enrichment in COVID-19-positive ImmuneCODE repertoires, whereby public or cross-reactive TCRs were removed. Using the MIRA antigens, annotated TCRs were further analysed by specific ORF or by position within an ORF. Breadth was defined as annotated unique rearrangements over total unique productive rearrangements; depth was the summed frequency of those rearrangements. Two-sided Wilcoxon rank-sum tests were applied when comparing TCR breadth between groups. TCRdb stores this immuneACCESS table with in-frame sequences only. Part of the clones is absent; in the studies checked, under half of the shortfall reflects unresolved V genes, and no reason is known for the rest. V and J calls and clone size come straight from that table; D and trimming were deduced from the DNA. Within this sample are about 350,000 clones, with approximately 90% of them counted one time only. Roughly 3.9% of the sample lies in the top ten.

This clone was detected only once. Its antigen is currently not known. There are no base qualities to consult, and no much larger clone falls within one base. What this sample's time point label stands for: individuals recovered from natural SARS-CoV-2 infection. The CDR3 runs 16 residues from the cysteine to the phenylalanine. Solely the CDR3 DNA is kept, with 48 bases framed from the first base. Based on the germline V gene, the CDR1 and CDR2 sequences are SNHLY and FYNNEI. V trim: 6 bases; J trim: 1 base; unmatched bases: 11. This receptor was obtained from a human donor who had recovered from COVID-19. The sample consisted of peripheral blood, taken after recovery from COVID-19. Recombination connected TRBV2 to TRBJ2-7, with 8 junctional bases fitting TRBD1. The DNA sequence is given as TGTGCCAGCAGAAACGTTTGGCAGGGGGCTTCCTACGAGCAGTACTTC. This encodes CASRNVWQGASYEQYF.